The sequence of this T cell receptor (beta chain) was determined in a study of CD8 T cells in Susac syndrome. Study-wide context: Patients with Susac syndrome were therapy-naive, taking corticosteroids, with some also receiving intravenous immunoglobulin, or taking intravenous immunoglobulin alone at the time their blood was drawn.

Germline lookup yields CDR1 MNHNS and CDR2 SASEGT. With 6 bases removed from V and 2 bases from J, the gap between germline ends came to 14 bases. This CDR3 contains 14 residues. Reverse transcription used roughly 0.45 to 1 ug RNA and random hexamers. TCRdb redid the calling of the immunoSEQ multiplex PCR reads with MiXCR, one entry per CDR3 protein. The sample yields around 80,000 distinct CDR3 sequences, around 93% seen once. Study findings and constraints: There were around 16 Susac-specific public clones in total CD8+ repertoires and roughly 5 in CD8+ TEMRA repertoires.

Patients with Susac syndrome fulfilled recently defined diagnostic criteria for definite or probable disease. In contrast to the negatively isolated CD8+ and CD4+ T cells, TEMRA cells were FACS-enriched. As for this clonotype: No antigen is known for it.

This receptor was obtained from a human donor with Susac syndrome. The sequenced material came from CD8+ T cells from PBMCs. V usage is TRBV6-1 and J usage is TRBJ2-7; no clear D. The CDR3 sequence is CASRAESEAYEQYF. DNA of the CDR3: TGTGCCAGCAGAGCAGAGTCGGAAGCCTACGAGCAGTACTTC.